Listed below are T cell receptor beta chains from one sample, sequenced in a study of blood T cell repertoires in COVID-19. Using immunoSEQ multiplex PCR, the repertoire was profiled, and TCRdb retains in-frame clones only, with some absent. The table has roughly 76,000 clones, approximately 90% seen once. The sequenced sample was PBMCs or T cells enriched from blood (not recorded which). The receptors stem from a woman aged 50 to 65 with acute COVID-19. CDR3s include the opening cysteine and the closing phenylalanine or tryptophan. Fields, in order: D gene, V gene, clone size, J gene, CDR3 DNA, CDR3 protein. D genes are given only for firm matches. Clone size is not always given. Where it is, it says once, few, many or a class for expanded clones.

-,TRBV5-1,few,TRBJ2-1,TGCGCCAGCAGCCGTTTAAACTCCTACAATGAGCAGTTCTTC,CASSRLNSYNEQFF
TRBD2,TRBV2,-,TRBJ2-1,TGTGCCAGCAGGTCTAGCGGGAGGAGCTCCTACAATGAGCAGTTCTTC,CASRSSGRSSYNEQFF
-,TRBV30,-,TRBJ2-2,TGTGCCCGTACCGGGGTCTCCGGGGAGCTGTTTTTT,CARTGVSGELFF
TRBD1,TRBV18,-,TRBJ2-1,TGTGCCAGCTCACCCTTAGACAGGGGATGGAATGAGCAGTTCTTC,CASSPLDRGWNEQFF
-,TRBV9,-,TRBJ1-5,TGTGCCAGCAGCGTAGGGGGAGACACATATAGCAATCAGCCCCAGCATTTT,CASSVGGDTYSNQPQHF
-,TRBV18,-,TRBJ1-3,TGTGCCAGCTCACCACCGACAGCCCTGGGGTCTGGAAACACCATATATTTT,CASSPPTALGSGNTIYF
-,TRBV6-2/TRBV6-3,-,TRBJ2-7,TGTGCCAGCAGTTTCCCGGGCTACGAGCAGTACTTC,CASSFPGYEQYF
-,TRBV7-6,-,TRBJ2-1,TGTGCCAGCAGCTGGACTTCGGAGCCATACAATGAGCAGTTCTTC,CASSWTSEPYNEQFF
TRBD1,TRBV29-1,-,TRBJ1-4,TGCAGCGCCAGTGCTCCGTTGACAGGGGGCTTGAATGAAAAACTGTTTTTT,CSASAPLTGGLNEKLFF
TRBD1,TRBV29-1,-,TRBJ1-2,TGCAGCGTTGCTGTGTCAGGGGGCGCTTATGGCTACACCTTC,CSVAVSGGAYGYTF
TRBD1,TRBV5-1,-,TRBJ1-3,TGCGCCAGCAGCTTGGGACAGGGACACACCATATATTTT,CASSLGQGHTIYF
-,TRBV2,-,TRBJ2-5,TGTGCCAGCAGTAGCGTTGAAGAGACCCAGTACTTC,CASSSVEETQYF
-,TRBV5-1,-,TRBJ2-4,TGCGCCAGCAGCTTACAGGGGGGGCTAGCCAAAAACATTCAGTACTTC,CASSLQGGLAKNIQYF
-,TRBV19,once,TRBJ2-1,TGTGCCAGTAGCATCGGCTACAATGAGCAGTTCTTC,CASSIGYNEQFF
TRBD1,TRBV30,-,TRBJ2-7,TGTGCCCTCGGGACAGGGCACAACGAGCAGTACTTC,CALGTGHNEQYF
TRBD1,TRBV3-1/TRBV3-2,-,TRBJ2-7,TGTGCCAGCAGCCCCCTACCCGGGGACAGGATCCACGAGCAGTACTTC,CASSPLPGDRIHEQYF
TRBD2,TRBV3-1/TRBV3-2,-,TRBJ2-7,TGTGCCAGCAGCCAAACAGCAGCGGGGCACTCCTACGAGCAGTACTTC,CASSQTAAGHSYEQYF
-,TRBV25-1,few,TRBJ1-2,TGTGCCAGCAGTGAAGCCCAGGGTTATGGCTACACCTTC,CASSEAQGYGYTF
TRBD2,TRBV9,-,TRBJ2-7,TGTGCCAGCAGCGCCGGGGAGGGTAGGACCCACGAGCAGTACTTC,CASSAGEGRTHEQYF
TRBD1,TRBV27,once,TRBJ2-7,TGTGCCAGCACAGAGGGACAGGGTTACGAGCAGTACTTC,CASTEGQGYEQYF
-,TRBV9,-,TRBJ2-7,TGTGCCAGCAGCGTAGGTGGGCCCTACGAGCAGTACTTC,CASSVGGPYEQYF
-,TRBV12-3/TRBV12-4,-,TRBJ2-7,TGTGCCAGCAGCTGGGGGCCCTCCTACGAGCAGTACTTC,CASSWGPSYEQYF
-,TRBV5-1,-,TRBJ1-4,TGCGCCAGCAGCATCGACACCCCTAATGAAAAACTGTTTTTT,CASSIDTPNEKLFF
-,TRBV12-3/TRBV12-4,few,TRBJ2-7,TGTGCCAGCAGTTTATCGGGTTACGAGCAGTACTTC,CASSLSGYEQYF
TRBD1,TRBV19,-,TRBJ1-5,TGTGCCAGTAGTTGGGGACAGAATCAGCCCCAGCATTTT,CASSWGQNQPQHF
-,TRBV19,-,TRBJ1-2,TGTGCCAGTAGTATGCAAGGGACAATCGCGTATGGCTACACCTTC,CASSMQGTIAYGYTF
TRBD1,TRBV13,-,TRBJ2-7,TGTGCCAGCAGCTTAGGACAGGGGCCCACCTACGAGCAGTACTTC,CASSLGQGPTYEQYF